The text below deals with one T cell receptor (beta chain). This specimen comes from a study of T cell changes during pregnancy in multiple sclerosis. Libraries were prepared by immunoSEQ multiplex PCR; TCRdb keeps only in-frame clonotypes and omits some of them. Among roughly 85,000 clones listed, approximately 90% were seen once. Trimming at V came to 5 bases and at J to 10 bases, leaving 4 bases not matched to a gene. The CDR3 loop spans 11 amino acids. Germline V gene data show CDR1 as SEHNR and CDR2 as FQNEAQ (reference sequence). The clonotype comes from a female donor with multiple sclerosis, enrolled in a pregnancy study. This sample comprised peripheral blood, obtained in the first trimester of pregnancy. This chain connects TRBV7-9 to TRBJ1-1; 7 nucleotides agree with TRBD1. CDR3 residues: CASSRGQRAFF. The CDR3 coding sequence is TGTGCCAGCAGCCGGGGACAGCGAGCTTTCTTT.